This is a list of T cell receptor beta chains from one sample in a study of radiation and T cells in renal cell carcinoma. Sequencing used immunoSEQ multiplex PCR; TCRdb keeps in-frame clones, though not all of them. The table records just under 150,000 clones, approximately 86% of them present only once. Sequenced material: blood, taken from a patient whose treatment included radiotherapy and nephrectomy. These receptors were collected from a woman aged 50 to 60 with renal cell carcinoma. Each CDR3 is given with its conserved first and last residue. A D gene is named only where the DNA matches it firmly. Only some rows state a clone size, as once, few, many or a class for expanded clones.

CDR3 DNA: TGTGCCAGCAGCTCCGGTTGGGGTACTTCCTATAATTCACCCCTCCACTTT
CDR3 protein: CASSSGWGTSYNSPLHF
V gene: TRBV7-2
J gene: TRBJ1-6
D gene: -
clone size: -

CDR3 DNA: TGTGCCAGCAGCCTCAACGGGGCCTCGTCCACAGATACGCAGTATTTT
CDR3 protein: CASSLNGASSTDTQYF
V gene: TRBV7-3
J gene: TRBJ2-3
D gene: -
clone size: -

CDR3 DNA: TGTGCCAGCAGTGCAGGGACCTATGGCTACACCTTC
CDR3 protein: CASSAGTYGYTF
V gene: TRBV6-5
J gene: TRBJ1-2
D gene: -
clone size: once

CDR3 DNA: TGTGCCAGCAGTTTAAAGGGTCAGACGAACACTGAAGCTTTCTTT
CDR3 protein: CASSLKGQTNTEAFF
V gene: TRBV27
J gene: TRBJ1-1
D gene: -
clone size: -

CDR3 DNA: TGTGCCAGCAGTTGGGGACAGGGGATAGAAAACACTGAAGCTTTCTTT
CDR3 protein: CASSWGQGIENTEAFF
V gene: TRBV27
J gene: TRBJ1-1
D gene: TRBD1
clone size: few

CDR3 DNA: TGTGCCAGCAGCTTAACTCATCGCTATGGCTACACCTTC
CDR3 protein: CASSLTHRYGYTF
V gene: TRBV7-2
J gene: TRBJ1-2
D gene: -
clone size: -

CDR3 DNA: TGTGCCAGCAGCGTAGAACAGTCCTCTTTAGGGGAACTGTTTTTT
CDR3 protein: CASSVEQSSLGELFF
V gene: TRBV9
J gene: TRBJ1-4
D gene: -
clone size: once

CDR3 DNA: TGTGCCAGCAGCTTAGCGAAGGGAGAGCTTGAGGAAAAACTGTTTTTT
CDR3 protein: CASSLAKGELEEKLFF
V gene: TRBV7-8
J gene: TRBJ1-4
D gene: -
clone size: once

CDR3 DNA: TGTGCCAGCAGTGAAACACGGACAGGGGCCCGGAGGAATTCACCCCTCCACTTT
CDR3 protein: CASSETRTGARRNSPLHF
V gene: TRBV25-1
J gene: TRBJ1-6
D gene: TRBD1
clone size: once

CDR3 DNA: TGTGCCAGCAGCTTAGAAACTGTGTATCTGGCCCAGTACTTC
CDR3 protein: CASSLETVYLAQYF
V gene: TRBV7-8
J gene: TRBJ2-5
D gene: -
clone size: -

CDR3 DNA: TGTGCCAGCAGCTTTAGGGGGGAAAACGAGCAGTACTTC
CDR3 protein: CASSFRGENEQYF
V gene: TRBV7-9
J gene: TRBJ2-7
D gene: -
clone size: -

CDR3 DNA: TGTGCCACCAGCAGAGATAACCGAGGGAATCAGCCCCAGCATTTT
CDR3 protein: CATSRDNRGNQPQHF
V gene: TRBV15
J gene: TRBJ1-5
D gene: -
clone size: -

CDR3 DNA: TGTGCCAGCAGGTTCGCCGGGGAGCTGTTTTTT
CDR3 protein: CASRFAGELFF
V gene: TRBV27
J gene: TRBJ2-2
D gene: -
clone size: -

CDR3 DNA: TGTGCCAGTAGTATAGATCGCAGGTTAGCCAAAAACATTCAGTACTTC
CDR3 protein: CASSIDRRLAKNIQYF
V gene: TRBV19
J gene: TRBJ2-4
D gene: -
clone size: -

CDR3 DNA: TGTGCCAGCAGCTTAGCCGCGTCTATAGGCTCCTACGAGCAGTACTTC
CDR3 protein: CASSLAASIGSYEQYF
V gene: TRBV7-2
J gene: TRBJ2-7
D gene: -
clone size: -

CDR3 DNA: TGTGCCAGCAGCGTAAGTGGACAGACCCAAGAGACCCAGTACTTC
CDR3 protein: CASSVSGQTQETQYF
V gene: TRBV9
J gene: TRBJ2-5
D gene: -
clone size: -

CDR3 DNA: TGTGCCAGCAGCCCTGTCGGGGGCCTTAACACCGGGGAGCTGTTTTTT
CDR3 protein: CASSPVGGLNTGELFF
V gene: TRBV9
J gene: TRBJ2-2
D gene: -
clone size: -

CDR3 DNA: TGTGCCAGCACCCTAGGCGGGACAGGGTCCGGAGGTGAGCAGTTCTTC
CDR3 protein: CASTLGGTGSGGEQFF
V gene: TRBV27
J gene: TRBJ2-1
D gene: TRBD1
clone size: -

CDR3 DNA: TGTGCCAGCAGCTTATTGGGCGGCAGGGTAGAATCCTACGAGCAGTACTTC
CDR3 protein: CASSLLGGRVESYEQYF
V gene: TRBV7-2
J gene: TRBJ2-7
D gene: -
clone size: once

CDR3 DNA: TGTGCCAGCAGCTTAATGATAGATACGCAGTATTTT
CDR3 protein: CASSLMIDTQYF
V gene: TRBV7-2
J gene: TRBJ2-3
D gene: -
clone size: -

CDR3 DNA: TGTGCCAGCAGTTACGCGCAGGGGTTGAATGAGCAGTACTTC
CDR3 protein: CASSYAQGLNEQYF
V gene: TRBV6-6
J gene: TRBJ2-7
D gene: -
clone size: -

CDR3 DNA: TGTGCCTGGAGTGTTGGTCAGGGGCCCTACGAGCAGTACTTC
CDR3 protein: CAWSVGQGPYEQYF
V gene: TRBV30
J gene: TRBJ2-7
D gene: -
clone size: -

CDR3 DNA: TGCGCCAGCAGCCAGGACGAGGTTCAGCCCCAGCATTTT
CDR3 protein: CASSQDEVQPQHF
V gene: TRBV5-1
J gene: TRBJ1-5
D gene: -
clone size: once

CDR3 DNA: TGCGCCAGCAGTGACGGGAGAGGCACCGGGGAGCTGTTTTTT
CDR3 protein: CASSDGRGTGELFF
V gene: TRBV10-1
J gene: TRBJ2-2
D gene: -
clone size: -

CDR3 DNA: TGTGCCAGTAGTAAGGCCTACGGGGATGAAGCTTTCTTT
CDR3 protein: CASSKAYGDEAFF
V gene: TRBV19
J gene: TRBJ1-1
D gene: -
clone size: -

CDR3 DNA: TGTGCCAGTACCCCGAGGGGGGGTAGGAATGAGCAGTTCTTC
CDR3 protein: CASTPRGGRNEQFF
V gene: TRBV19
J gene: TRBJ2-1
D gene: -
clone size: -

CDR3 DNA: TGTGCCAGTAGTATTCTGGTGGTGGGCACAGATACGCAGTATTTT
CDR3 protein: CASSILVVGTDTQYF
V gene: TRBV19
J gene: TRBJ2-3
D gene: -
clone size: -

CDR3 DNA: TGTGCCAGCAGTTACAGGGTCAATCAGCCCCAGCATTTT
CDR3 protein: CASSYRVNQPQHF
V gene: TRBV6-6
J gene: TRBJ1-5
D gene: -
clone size: -

CDR3 DNA: TGTGCCAGCCGGTTGGGTGGTGCCTACAATGAGCAGTTCTTC
CDR3 protein: CASRLGGAYNEQFF
V gene: TRBV6-1
J gene: TRBJ2-1
D gene: -
clone size: -